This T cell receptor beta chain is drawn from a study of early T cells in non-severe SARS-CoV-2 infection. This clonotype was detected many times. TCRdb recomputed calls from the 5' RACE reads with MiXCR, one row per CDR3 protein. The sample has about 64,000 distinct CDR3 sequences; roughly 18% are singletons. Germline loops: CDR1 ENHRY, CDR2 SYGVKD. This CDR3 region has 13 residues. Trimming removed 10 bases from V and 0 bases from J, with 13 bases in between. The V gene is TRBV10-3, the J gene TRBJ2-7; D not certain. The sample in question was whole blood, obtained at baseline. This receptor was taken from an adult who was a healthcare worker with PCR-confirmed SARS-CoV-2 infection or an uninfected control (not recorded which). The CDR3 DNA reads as TGTGCCACCCAGCCAGGTCCCTCCTACGAGCAGTACTTC. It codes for CATQPGPSYEQYF.